This T cell receptor beta chain was identified during a study of control samples from healthy donors and cancer patients (dated by TCRdb to about 2020). Libraries were prepared through the immunoSEQ multiplex PCR assay. In TCRdb, the immuneACCESS table is reduced to in-frame sequences with V and J assigned. These tables do not hold every clone; where another copy was compared, an unresolved V gene accounts for under half, and the others remain unexplained. A total of roughly 76,000 clones appear in this sample, around 94% of them only once. The ten largest clones take up 4.5% to 5.5% of the sample. With respect to this clone: Its antigen is not yet known. No base quality values were provided; no much bigger clone lies one nucleotide off.

The germline V gene specifies SGHRS as CDR1 and YFSETQ as CDR2. The V end loses 4 bases and the J end loses 0 bases, and a stretch of 5 bases separates them. The CDR3 numbers 13 residues from cysteine through phenylalanine. Only the CDR3 region is kept as DNA, spanning 39 bases read in frame from base 1. The sequenced sample was blood. The chain is made from TRBV5-1 and TRBJ2-1, with the D gene uncertain. The source of this sequence is a woman between 18 and 29 years old in good health. The CDR3 sequence is CASSKSSYNEQFF. In nucleotide form, the sequence is TGCGCCAGCAGCAAGAGCTCCTACAATGAGCAGTTCTTC.